These T cell receptor beta chains were read from a single sample in a study of cytomegalovirus exposure and HLA in healthy donors. Profiled with immunoSEQ multiplex PCR; TCRdb holds only in-frame clones, not every one. The table records over 40,000 clones, around 73% of them present only once. Specimen: PBMCs. The receptors stem from a woman in her thirties or forties in good health and CMV-seropositive. Each CDR3 is given with its conserved first and last residue. A D gene is named only where the DNA matches it firmly. Expanded clones get a size class; other rows say once, few or many, or leave the size out.

-	TRBD1	TRBV30	TRBJ1-6	TGTGCCTGGAGTGTACCCCCGGGACAGGGATCTAATTCACCCCTCCACTTT	CAWSVPPGQGSNSPLHF
-	-	TRBV19	TRBJ2-2	TGTGCCAGTAGTATAATGGAGGGGGCTGGGGAGCTGTTTTTT	CASSIMEGAGELFF
-	TRBD1	TRBV10-1	TRBJ1-4	TGCGCCAGGAAAAACCGGGACAGGGGTGAAAAACTGTTTTTT	CARKNRDRGEKLFF
-	-	TRBV10-1	TRBJ1-1	TGCGCCAGCCTGCGCGACACTGAAGCTTTCTTT	CASLRDTEAFF
-	TRBD1	TRBV11-1	TRBJ1-1	TGTGCCAGCAGCCCCGGGACAGGGGATAGTGGGGCTTTCTTT	CASSPGTGDSGAFF
-	-	TRBV7-9	TRBJ2-3	TGTGCCAGCAGCGACTCGCGCACAGATACGCAGTATTTT	CASSDSRTDTQYF
-	TRBD1	TRBV29-1	TRBJ1-2	TGCAGCGTAACAGGGGGCGACTATGGCTACACCTTC	CSVTGGDYGYTF
-	TRBD1	TRBV2	TRBJ2-7	TGTGCCAGCAGTGAAAAAGGGGGCCAGGACGAGCAGTACTTC	CASSEKGGQDEQYF
-	TRBD1	TRBV29-1	TRBJ1-2	TGCAGCGTAGGACAGGGCAACTATGGCTACACCTTC	CSVGQGNYGYTF
few	TRBD1	TRBV6-5	TRBJ1-2	TGTGCCAGCAGTACGGGACAGGGGAGCGGCTATGGCTACACCTTC	CASSTGQGSGYGYTF
-	-	TRBV7-3	TRBJ2-2	TGTGCCAGCAGCTTATCAATCGGGGAGCTGTTTTTT	CASSLSIGELFF
-	-	TRBV5-4	TRBJ2-1	TGTGCCAGCAGCTACGGGGGAAACAATGAGCAGTTCTTC	CASSYGGNNEQFF
-	-	TRBV6-5	TRBJ1-3	TGTGCCAGCAGTTCGAGTTACTCTGGAAACACCATATATTTT	CASSSSYSGNTIYF
-	-	TRBV6-1	TRBJ2-1	TGTGCCAGCAGTGAAGCGGCGGTATACAATGAGCAGTTCTTC	CASSEAAVYNEQFF
-	-	TRBV7-7	TRBJ1-5	TGTGCCATCTCATACAGGGTACGCCAGCCCCAGCATTTT	CAISYRVRQPQHF
-	TRBD1	TRBV6-5	TRBJ1-1	TGTGCCAGCAGTTCCGCAGGGGGCTCGGGCACTGAAGCTTTCTTT	CASSSAGGSGTEAFF
-	-	TRBV2	TRBJ1-6	TGTGCCAGCAGGCAGGGTCTTTTAAATTCACCCCTCCACTTT	CASRQGLLNSPLHF
-	-	TRBV5-1	TRBJ2-1	TGCGCCAGCAGCTTCAGGGGTCTGGGCCCCAATGAGCAGTTCTTC	CASSFRGLGPNEQFF
once	-	TRBV5-4	TRBJ2-5	TGTGCCAGCAGCTTGGTCGGACGGGATCAAGAGACCCAGTACTTC	CASSLVGRDQETQYF
-	-	TRBV2	TRBJ2-1	TGTGCCAGCAGTGCCGGGACTCGTATCTTCGATGAGCAGTTCTTC	CASSAGTRIFDEQFF
-	TRBD1	TRBV28	TRBJ1-1	TGTGCCAGCAGTTTTCGCAGGGGGCAAGCTTTCTTT	CASSFRRGQAFF
-	TRBD1	TRBV6-1	TRBJ2-4	TGTGCCAGCAGTGCCTCCGGGACAGGGGGTGACATTCAGTACTTC	CASSASGTGGDIQYF
-	-	TRBV7-3	TRBJ1-1	TGTGCCAGCAGCTTACGGGGGGCCATGAACACTGAAGCTTTCTTT	CASSLRGAMNTEAFF
-	-	TRBV7-2	TRBJ1-5	TGTGCCAGCAGCTTAGTTTACAATCAGCCCCAGCATTTT	CASSLVYNQPQHF
-	-	TRBV6-5	TRBJ2-3	TGTGCCAGCAGTTCCGGACTACAGGCGCAGTATTTT	CASSSGLQAQYF
-	-	TRBV28	TRBJ2-2	TGTGCCAGCAGTACAGCCGGGGAGCTGTTTTTT	CASSTAGELFF
once	-	TRBV11-2	TRBJ1-2	TGTGCCAGCAGCTTAGGACAGCCCAAACGCGACTACACCTTC	CASSLGQPKRDYTF
-	-	TRBV5-6	TRBJ1-6	TGTGCCAGCAGTCTCCGACAGGTTCTCTATAATTCACCCCTCCACTTT	CASSLRQVLYNSPLHF
-	TRBD1	TRBV30	TRBJ1-2	TGTGCCTGGAGTGTAGGGGACAGGGTGCCGAGGGGCTACACCTTC	CAWSVGDRVPRGYTF
-	-	TRBV7-8	TRBJ2-5	TGTGCCAGCAGTCTCCTCGTCCGTGAGACCCAGTACTTC	CASSLLVRETQYF
-	TRBD1	TRBV5-8	TRBJ2-7	TGTGCCAGCAGCAGGACTACAGGGGGCGAGCAGTACTTC	CASSRTTGGEQYF
-	-	TRBV29-1	TRBJ2-5	TGCAGCGTTGACCCTCGGGAGACCCAGTACTTC	CSVDPRETQYF
once	-	TRBV7-2	TRBJ1-1	TGTGCCAGCAGTCTAGCCGTGGTTGCCGCGGCCACTGAAGCTTTCTTT	CASSLAVVAAATEAFF
-	-	TRBV5-4	TRBJ2-3	TGTGCCAGCAGCCGGGACTCCAGCCGAATCACAGATACGCAGTATTTT	CASSRDSSRITDTQYF
-	-	TRBV5-3	TRBJ2-7	TGTGCCAGAAGCTTGGCAGGGTCTGGGTCCTACGAGCAGTACTTC	CARSLAGSGSYEQYF
few	TRBD2	TRBV6-6	TRBJ2-7	TGTGCCAGCAGTACCCCCGGGACTAGCGGGGGGGCCGCGCAGTACTTC	CASSTPGTSGGAAQYF
-	-	TRBV28	TRBJ2-3	TGTGCCAGCAGTTTTCGGTGGGATACGCAGTATTTT	CASSFRWDTQYF
-	-	TRBV4-2	TRBJ2-3	TGTGCCAGCAGCCAAGCGGGGACAGATACGCAGTATTTT	CASSQAGTDTQYF
-	TRBD2	TRBV7-6	TRBJ2-2	TGTGCCAGCAGCCGACTAGCGGCGAACACCGGGGAGCTGTTTTTT	CASSRLAANTGELFF
few	-	TRBV19	TRBJ1-1	TGTGCCAGTAGTATTGGGGGCGGAGACACTGAAGCTTTCTTT	CASSIGGGDTEAFF
-	TRBD1	TRBV9	TRBJ1-1	TGTGCCAGCAGCCCAGGGGGAGAAACTGAAGCTTTCTTT	CASSPGGETEAFF
-	-	TRBV2	TRBJ1-4	TGTGCCAGCAGTGAAACAGGTTCTAATGAAAAACTGTTTTTT	CASSETGSNEKLFF
-	-	TRBV18	TRBJ1-1	TGTGCCAGCTCACCTCGGACTGAGAACACTGAAGCTTTCTTT	CASSPRTENTEAFF
-	-	TRBV12-5	TRBJ2-5	TGTGCTAGTGGAGGCCGCCTAGATGAGGTTGAGACCCAGTACTTC	CASGGRLDEVETQYF
-	TRBD2	TRBV18	TRBJ2-5	TGTGCCAGCTCAAGCCGCCCAAGCGGGGGGCAAGAGACCCAGTACTTC	CASSSRPSGGQETQYF
-	TRBD2	TRBV29-1	TRBJ2-3	TGCAGCGTTGGAACCGGGACTAGTTACACAGATACGCAGTATTTT	CSVGTGTSYTDTQYF
once	-	TRBV18	TRBJ2-7	TGTGCCAGCTCACCCCGGAGGGGCTACGAGCAGTACTTC	CASSPRRGYEQYF
-	-	TRBV29-1	TRBJ1-1	TGCAGCGTTGGGCGGGTGTTGAACACTGAAGCTTTCTTT	CSVGRVLNTEAFF
-	TRBD1	TRBV19	TRBJ2-7	TGTGCCAGTAGTGCCACAGGGGGCGGCTCCTACGAGCAGTACTTC	CASSATGGGSYEQYF
few	-	TRBV19	TRBJ2-5	TGTGCCAGTAGGGCCCGATCGAAAGAGACCCAGTACTTC	CASRARSKETQYF
-	-	TRBV30	TRBJ1-1	TGTGCCTGGAGTGTTTGGGGCGGTGAAGCTTTCTTT	CAWSVWGGEAFF
once	TRBD1	TRBV7-7	TRBJ2-5	TGTGCCATAGGCGGGGACAGGGGAGAGACCCAGTACTTC	CAIGGDRGETQYF
few	-	TRBV10-3	TRBJ1-3	TGTGCCGCCCTGGGCCTCTCTGGAAACACCATATATTTT	CAALGLSGNTIYF
-	TRBD1	TRBV18	TRBJ2-3	TGTGCCAGCTCACCTAGGACAGGGTTGGGCACAGATACGCAGTATTTT	CASSPRTGLGTDTQYF
few	TRBD1	TRBV5-1	TRBJ2-7	TGCGCCAGCAGGTTTGGACAGGGGGTGGGCGAGCAGTACTTC	CASRFGQGVGEQYF
-	-	TRBV6-5	TRBJ2-7	TGTGCCAGCAGTTACACTCCCTACGAGCAGTACTTC	CASSYTPYEQYF
few	-	TRBV28	TRBJ2-1	TGTGCCAGCAGCGGGAGAGGCAGTGAGCAGTTCTTC	CASSGRGSEQFF
-	-	TRBV27	TRBJ2-3	TGTGCCAGCAGTATTACAGTCACAGATACGCAGTATTTT	CASSITVTDTQYF
-	-	TRBV28	TRBJ1-1	TGTGCCAGCAGTTTACTATCGAACACTGAAGCTTTCTTT	CASSLLSNTEAFF
-	TRBD1	TRBV5-6	TRBJ1-2	TGTGCCAGCGTGAGGCGGGACAGAGATAATGGCTACACCTTC	CASVRRDRDNGYTF